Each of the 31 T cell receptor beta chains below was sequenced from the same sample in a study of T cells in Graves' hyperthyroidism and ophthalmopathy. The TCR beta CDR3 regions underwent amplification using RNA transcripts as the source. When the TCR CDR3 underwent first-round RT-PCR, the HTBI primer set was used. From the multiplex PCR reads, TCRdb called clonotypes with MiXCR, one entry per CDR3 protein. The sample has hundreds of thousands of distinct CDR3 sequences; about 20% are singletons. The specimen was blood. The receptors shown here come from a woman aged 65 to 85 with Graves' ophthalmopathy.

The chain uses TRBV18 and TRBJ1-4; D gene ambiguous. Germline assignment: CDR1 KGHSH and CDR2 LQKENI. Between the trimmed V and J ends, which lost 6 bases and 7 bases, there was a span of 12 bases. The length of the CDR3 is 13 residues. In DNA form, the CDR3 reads TGTGCCAGCTCCCCCGGGCGTCTTGAAAAACTGTTTTTT. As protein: CASSPGRLEKLFF.

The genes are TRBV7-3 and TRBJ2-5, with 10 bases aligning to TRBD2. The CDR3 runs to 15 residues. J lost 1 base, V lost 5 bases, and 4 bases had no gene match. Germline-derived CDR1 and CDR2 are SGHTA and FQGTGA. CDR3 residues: CASSGASGSQETQYF. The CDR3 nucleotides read TGTGCCAGCAGCGGCGCTAGCGGGAGCCAAGAGACCCAGTACTTC.

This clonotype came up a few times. CDR3 residues: CASSLSSRTQTYF. The CDR3 DNA follows: TGTGCCAGCAGTTTATCCTCGCGGACCCAAACATATTTT. The V and J genes are TRBV27 and TRBJ1-3; D ambiguous. Germline CDR1 and CDR2: MNHEY and SMNVEV (reference sequence). This CDR3 spans 13 amino acids. V lost 0 bases, J lost 15 bases, and 15 bases lay in between.

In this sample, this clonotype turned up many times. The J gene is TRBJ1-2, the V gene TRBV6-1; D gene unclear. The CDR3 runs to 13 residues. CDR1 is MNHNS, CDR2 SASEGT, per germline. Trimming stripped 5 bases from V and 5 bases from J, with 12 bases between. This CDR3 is CASSYGTMYGYTF. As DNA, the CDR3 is TGTGCCAGCAGTTACGGTACGATGTATGGCTACACCTTC.

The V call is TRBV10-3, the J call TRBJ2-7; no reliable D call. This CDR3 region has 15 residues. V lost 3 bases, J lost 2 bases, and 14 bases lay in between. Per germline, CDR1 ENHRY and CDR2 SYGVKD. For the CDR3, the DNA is TGTGCCATCAGTGATAGCAGGACGGAAGCCTACGAGCAGTACTTC. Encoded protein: CAISDSRTEAYEQYF.

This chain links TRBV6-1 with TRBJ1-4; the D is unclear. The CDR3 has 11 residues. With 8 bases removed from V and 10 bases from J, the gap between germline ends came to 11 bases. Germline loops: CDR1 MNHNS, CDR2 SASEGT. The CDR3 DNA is TGTGCCAGCGGGCGGGCGGGAAAACTGTTTTTT. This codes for CASGRAGKLFF.

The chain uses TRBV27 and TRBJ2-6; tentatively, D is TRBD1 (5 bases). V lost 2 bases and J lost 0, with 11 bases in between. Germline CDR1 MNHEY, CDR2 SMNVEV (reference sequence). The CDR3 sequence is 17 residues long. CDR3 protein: CASSLGQGYSGANVLTF. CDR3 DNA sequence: TGTGCCAGCAGTTTAGGTCAGGGATACTCTGGGGCCAACGTCCTGACTTTC.

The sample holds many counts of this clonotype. As DNA, the CDR3 is TGTGCCAGCAGTTTCCGGGGGGTCACCGGGGAGCTGTTTTTT. This gives the protein CASSFRGVTGELFF. The rearrangement uses TRBV28 and TRBJ2-2; TRBD2 matches 7 bases. V trimming: 3 bases; J trimming: 4 bases; junction bases outside the gene matches: 2. CDR3 length equals 14 residues. Germline V gene lookup returns CDR1 MDHEN and CDR2 SYDVKM.

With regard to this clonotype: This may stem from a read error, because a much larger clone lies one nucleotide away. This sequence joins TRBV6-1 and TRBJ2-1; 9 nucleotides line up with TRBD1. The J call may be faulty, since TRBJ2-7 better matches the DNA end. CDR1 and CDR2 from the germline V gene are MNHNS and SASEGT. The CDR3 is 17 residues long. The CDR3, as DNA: TGTGCCAGCAGTGTAAGACAGGGGGGACTCCCCTACAATGAGCAGTACTTC. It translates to CASSVRQGGLPYNEQYF.

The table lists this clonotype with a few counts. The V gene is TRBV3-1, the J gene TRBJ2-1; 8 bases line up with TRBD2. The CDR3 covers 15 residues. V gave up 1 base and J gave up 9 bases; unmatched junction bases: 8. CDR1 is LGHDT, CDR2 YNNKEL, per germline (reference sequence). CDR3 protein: CASSQGRAGESEQFF. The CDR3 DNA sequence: TGTGCCAGCAGCCAAGGCCGAGCGGGAGAGAGTGAGCAGTTCTTC.

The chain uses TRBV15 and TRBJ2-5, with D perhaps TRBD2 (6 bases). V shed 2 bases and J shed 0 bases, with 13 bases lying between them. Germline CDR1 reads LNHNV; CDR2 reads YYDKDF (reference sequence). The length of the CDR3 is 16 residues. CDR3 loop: CATSRSPRDYQETQYF. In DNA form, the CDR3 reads TGTGCCACCAGCAGATCCCCCCGGGACTACCAAGAGACCCAGTACTTC.

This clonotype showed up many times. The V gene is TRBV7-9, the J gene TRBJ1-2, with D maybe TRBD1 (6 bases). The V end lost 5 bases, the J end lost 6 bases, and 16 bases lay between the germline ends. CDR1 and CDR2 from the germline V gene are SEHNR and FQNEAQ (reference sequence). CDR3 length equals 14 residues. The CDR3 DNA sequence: TGTGCCAGCAGCGTCGAGGGGGGAAGACATGGCTACACCTTC. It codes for CASSVEGGRHGYTF. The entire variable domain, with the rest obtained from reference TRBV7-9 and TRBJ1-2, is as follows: DTGVSQNPRHKITKRGQNVTFRCDPISEHNRLYWYRQTLGQGPEFLTYFQNEAQLEKSRLLSDRFSAERPKGSFSTLEIQRTEQGDSAMYLCASSVEGGRHGYTFGSGTRLTVV.

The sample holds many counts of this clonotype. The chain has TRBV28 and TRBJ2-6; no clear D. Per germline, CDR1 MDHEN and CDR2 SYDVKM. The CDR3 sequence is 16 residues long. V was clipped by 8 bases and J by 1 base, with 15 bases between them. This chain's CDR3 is CASGIKIGSGANVLTF. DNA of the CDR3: TGTGCCAGCGGGATTAAAATAGGGTCTGGGGCCAACGTCCTGACTTTC.

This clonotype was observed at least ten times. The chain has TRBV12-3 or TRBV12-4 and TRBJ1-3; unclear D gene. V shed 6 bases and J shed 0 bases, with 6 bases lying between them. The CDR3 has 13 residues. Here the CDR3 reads CASSSFSGNTIYF. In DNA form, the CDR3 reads TGTGCCAGCAGCAGCTTCTCTGGAAACACCATATATTTT.

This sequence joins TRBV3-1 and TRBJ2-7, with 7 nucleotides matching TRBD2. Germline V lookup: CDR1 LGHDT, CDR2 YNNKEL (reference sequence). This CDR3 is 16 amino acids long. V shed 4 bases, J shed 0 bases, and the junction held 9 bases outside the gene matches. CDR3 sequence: CASSLGAGVSSYEQYF. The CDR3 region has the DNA TGTGCCAGCAGCCTTGGGGCGGGAGTCAGCTCCTACGAGCAGTACTTC.

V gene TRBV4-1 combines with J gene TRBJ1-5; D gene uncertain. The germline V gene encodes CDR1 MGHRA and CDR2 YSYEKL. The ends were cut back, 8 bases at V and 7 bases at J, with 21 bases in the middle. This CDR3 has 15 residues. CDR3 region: CASALRGAGGQPQHF. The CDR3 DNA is TGCGCCAGCGCTTTGAGAGGCGCAGGTGGCCAGCCCCAGCATTTT.

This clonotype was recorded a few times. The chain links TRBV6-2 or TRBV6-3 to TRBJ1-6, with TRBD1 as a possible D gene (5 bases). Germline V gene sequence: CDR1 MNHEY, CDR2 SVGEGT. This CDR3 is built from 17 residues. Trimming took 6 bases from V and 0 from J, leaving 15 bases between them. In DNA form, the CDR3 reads TGTGCCAGCAGGAAGGACACCAGGAGCTCCTATAATTCACCCCTCCACTTT. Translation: CASRKDTRSSYNSPLHF.

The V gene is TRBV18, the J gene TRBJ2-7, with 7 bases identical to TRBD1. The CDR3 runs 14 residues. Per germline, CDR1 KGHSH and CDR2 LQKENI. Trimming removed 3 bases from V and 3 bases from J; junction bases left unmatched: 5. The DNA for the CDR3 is TGTGCCAGCTCACCGATCCGGGACAGCTACGAGCAGTACTTC. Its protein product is CASSPIRDSYEQYF.

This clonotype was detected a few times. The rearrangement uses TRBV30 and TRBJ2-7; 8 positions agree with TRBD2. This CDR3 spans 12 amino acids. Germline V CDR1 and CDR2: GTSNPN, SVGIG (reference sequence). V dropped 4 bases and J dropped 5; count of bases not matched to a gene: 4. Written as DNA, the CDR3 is TGTGCCTGGACGGGAGGGTGGAACGAGCAGTACTTC. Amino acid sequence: CAWTGGWNEQYF.

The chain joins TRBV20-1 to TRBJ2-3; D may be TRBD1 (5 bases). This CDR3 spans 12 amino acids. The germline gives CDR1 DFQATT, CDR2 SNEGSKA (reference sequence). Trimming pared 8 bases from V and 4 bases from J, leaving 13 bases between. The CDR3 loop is CSLRAGSDTQYF. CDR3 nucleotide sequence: TGCAGTCTCAGGGCCGGGTCAGATACGCAGTATTTT.

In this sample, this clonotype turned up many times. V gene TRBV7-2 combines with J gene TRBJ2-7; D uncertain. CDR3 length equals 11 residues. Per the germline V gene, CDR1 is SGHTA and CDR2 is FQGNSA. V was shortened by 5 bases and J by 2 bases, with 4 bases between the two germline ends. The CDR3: CASSRAYEQYF. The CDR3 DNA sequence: TGTGCCAGCAGCAGGGCCTACGAGCAGTACTTC.

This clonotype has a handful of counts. CDR3 nucleotide sequence: TGCGCCAGCAGCCGATCCGGGACAGGGGGTCTGAACACTGAAGCTTTCTTT. Translation: CASSRSGTGGLNTEAFF. The chain uses TRBV5-1 and TRBJ1-1; 11 positions agree with TRBD1. The CDR3 loop spans 17 amino acids. V trimming: 4 bases; J trimming: 0 bases; junction bases outside the gene matches: 8. The V gene's germline CDR1 is SGHRS and CDR2 YFSETQ.

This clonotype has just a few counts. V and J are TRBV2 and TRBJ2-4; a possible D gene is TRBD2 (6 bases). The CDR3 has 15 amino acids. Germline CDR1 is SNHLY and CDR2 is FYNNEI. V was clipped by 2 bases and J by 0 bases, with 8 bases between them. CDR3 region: CASSEQGGAKNIQYF. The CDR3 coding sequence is TGTGCCAGCAGTGAACAGGGAGGAGCCAAAAACATTCAGTACTTC.

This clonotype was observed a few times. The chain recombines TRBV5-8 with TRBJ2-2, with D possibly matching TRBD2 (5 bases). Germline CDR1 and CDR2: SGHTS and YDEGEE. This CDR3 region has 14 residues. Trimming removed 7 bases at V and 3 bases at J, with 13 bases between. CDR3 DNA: TGTGCCAGCGCCTCTGGACTCCACACCGGGGAGCTGTTTTTT. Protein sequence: CASASGLHTGELFF.

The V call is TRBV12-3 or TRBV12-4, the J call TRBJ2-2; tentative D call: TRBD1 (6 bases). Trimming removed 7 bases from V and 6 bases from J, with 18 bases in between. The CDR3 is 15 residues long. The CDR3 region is CASMGAGVLSGELFF. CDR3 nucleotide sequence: TGTGCCAGCATGGGGGCAGGGGTCCTGTCCGGGGAGCTGTTTTTT.

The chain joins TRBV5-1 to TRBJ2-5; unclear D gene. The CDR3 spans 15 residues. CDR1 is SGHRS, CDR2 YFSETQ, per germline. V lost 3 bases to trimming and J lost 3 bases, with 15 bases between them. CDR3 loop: CASSSGPMPEETQYF. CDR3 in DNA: TGCGCCAGCAGCTCCGGACCCATGCCGGAAGAGACCCAGTACTTC. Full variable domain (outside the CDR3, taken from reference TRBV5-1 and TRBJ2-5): KAGVTQTPRYLIKTRGQQVTLSCSPISGHRSVSWYQQTPGQGLQFLFEYFSETQRNKGNFPGRFSGRQFSNSRSEMNVSTLELGDSALYLCASSSGPMPEETQYFGPGTRLLVL.

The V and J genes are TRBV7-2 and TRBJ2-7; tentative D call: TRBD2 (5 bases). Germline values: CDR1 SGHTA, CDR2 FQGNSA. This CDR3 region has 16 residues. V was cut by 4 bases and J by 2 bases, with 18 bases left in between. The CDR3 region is CASSWPLDGETYEQYF. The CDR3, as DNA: TGTGCCAGCAGCTGGCCCCTTGACGGGGAGACCTACGAGCAGTACTTC.

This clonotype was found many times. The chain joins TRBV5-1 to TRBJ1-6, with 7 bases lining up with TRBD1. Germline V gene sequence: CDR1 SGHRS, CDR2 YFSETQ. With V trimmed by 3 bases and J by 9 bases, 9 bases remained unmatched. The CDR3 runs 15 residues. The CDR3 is CASSSSGTASSPLHF. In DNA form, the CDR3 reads TGCGCCAGCAGCTCTTCCGGGACAGCGAGTTCACCCCTCCACTTT.

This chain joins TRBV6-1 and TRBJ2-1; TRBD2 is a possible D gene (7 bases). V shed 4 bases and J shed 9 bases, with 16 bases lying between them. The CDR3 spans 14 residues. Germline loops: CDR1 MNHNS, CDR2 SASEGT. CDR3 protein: CASSGGGSETEQFF. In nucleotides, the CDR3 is TGTGCCAGCAGTGGGGGGGGCTCGGAAACTGAGCAGTTCTTC.

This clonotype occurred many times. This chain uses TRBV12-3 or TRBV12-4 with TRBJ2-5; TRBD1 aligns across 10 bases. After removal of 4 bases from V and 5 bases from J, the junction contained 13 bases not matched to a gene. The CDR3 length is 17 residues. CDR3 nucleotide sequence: TGTGCCAGCAGTTCCCAGGCCTTGACAGGGGGCGCGGAGACCCAGTACTTC. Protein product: CASSSQALTGGAETQYF.

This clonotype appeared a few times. The CDR3 reads CASSMFYLDYEQYF. CDR3 coding DNA: TGTGCCAGTAGTATGTTCTACCTGGATTACGAGCAGTACTTC. This chain joins TRBV19 and TRBJ2-7, with D unclear. The germline gives CDR1 LNHDA, CDR2 SQIVND (reference sequence). Trimming stripped 3 bases from V and 4 bases from J, with 13 bases between. The CDR3 extends over 14 amino acids.